The 32 T cell receptor beta chains below all came from one sample that was sequenced in a study of OX40 agonist ivuxolimab in advanced cancers. The repertoire was sequenced with immunoSEQ multiplex PCR; TCRdb's copy has only in-frame clones and lacks some. Among 55,000 to 70,000 clones, around 86% were seen once, and the ten largest hold 1% to 1.5%. Material: CD4+ or CD8+ T cells sorted from blood, obtained in a trial of the OX40 agonist ivuxolimab. The receptors shown here come from an adult with an advanced solid tumor such as melanoma, head and neck, liver or kidney cancer.

The chain couples TRBV7-2 to TRBJ1-5, with D maybe TRBD1 (5 bases). CDR3 length equals 13 residues. V was shortened by 5 bases and J by 3 bases, with 8 bases between the two germline ends. Germline V gives CDR1 SGHTA, CDR2 FQGNSA. In nucleotides, the CDR3 is TGTGCCAGCAGCCCCAGGGTCAATCAGCCCCAGCATTTT. Translating gives CASSPRVNQPQHF.

The CDR3 nucleotides are TGCGCCAGCAGCCAACCCCAGCGTATGGAAGAGACCCAGTACTTC. It yields the protein CASSQPQRMEETQYF. V is TRBV4-1 and J is TRBJ2-5; D unresolved. The length of the CDR3 is 15 residues. V lost 2 bases and J 3 bases, leaving 13 bases between the germline ends. Germline V gives CDR1 MGHRA, CDR2 YSYEKL.

This chain joins TRBV5-4 and TRBJ2-5, with D possibly called TRBD1 or TRBD2 (6 bases each). V gave up 0 bases and J gave up 4 bases, with 13 bases separating them. CDR3 length: 15 residues. Per germline, CDR1 SGHNT and CDR2 YYREEE (reference sequence). The CDR3 nucleotides are TGTGCCAGCAGCTTGGGACCCGGGGGCGGAGAGACCCAGTACTTC. Residues: CASSLGPGGGETQYF. Filled out from reference TRBV5-4 and TRBJ2-5, the complete variable domain reads ETGVTQSPTHLIKTRGQQVTLRCSSQSGHNTVSWYQQALGQGPQFIFQYYREEENGRGNFPPRFSGLQFPNYSSELNVNALELDDSALYLCASSLGPGGGETQYFGPGTRLLVL.

The chain carries TRBV4-2 and TRBJ2-7, with 9 bases identical to TRBD2. Germline lookup yields CDR1 LGHNA and CDR2 YNFKEQ. The trim removed 0 bases at V and 4 bases at J, leaving 7 bases unmatched. CDR3 length equals 16 residues. The CDR3 region is CASSQELRLAGYEQYF. The CDR3 nucleotides read TGTGCCAGCAGCCAAGAGCTCCGTCTAGCGGGGTACGAGCAGTACTTC.

The chain has TRBV4-1 and TRBJ2-1, with 9 bases aligning to TRBD2. Germline V CDR1 and CDR2: MGHRA, YSYEKL. The CDR3 contains 15 residues. Germline trimming cut 3 bases from V and 5 bases from J; bases unmatched to any gene: 5. Written as DNA, the CDR3 is TGCGCCAGCAGCCACGCGGGGGGGCCTCACAATGAGCAGTTCTTC. Amino acids: CASSHAGGPHNEQFF.

The chain is built from TRBV5-1 and TRBJ2-5; D might be TRBD1 (5 bases). There are 15 residues in the CDR3. V dropped 4 bases and J dropped 0 bases, with 13 bases sitting between them. Per germline, CDR1 SGHRS and CDR2 YFSETQ. The CDR3 spells CASSLAQEHQETQYF. The CDR3 nucleotides read TGCGCCAGCAGCCTGGCACAGGAGCACCAAGAGACCCAGTACTTC.

This clone has only a few counts. This chain uses TRBV7-2 with TRBJ2-7; D possibly uses TRBD1 or TRBD2 (6 bases each). This CDR3 is built from 14 residues. V was trimmed by 4 bases and J by 4 bases, leaving 14 bases between them. Germline-derived CDR1 and CDR2 are SGHTA and FQGNSA. The CDR3 nucleotides read TGTGCCAGCAGCTCCGGGTGGGGGGCGTACGAGCAGTACTTC. Translation gives CASSSGWGAYEQYF.

This chain links TRBV10-3 with TRBJ2-1, with D unclear. This CDR3 has 16 residues. Germline CDR1 ENHRY, CDR2 SYGVKD. Trimming left V 2 bases short and J 2 bases short, with 13 bases between. CDR3 in DNA: TGTGCCATCAGTGAGCTCTCTGGGCGGACCTACAATGAGCAGTTCTTC. Protein: CAISELSGRTYNEQFF.

The chain has TRBV7-2 and TRBJ1-2, with 7 bases identical to TRBD1. Looked up from germline, CDR1 is SGHTA and CDR2 is FQGNSA. The CDR3 is made up of 15 amino acids. Trimming removed 5 bases from V and 2 bases from J; junction bases left unmatched: 8. CDR3 residues: CASSRRPGQNYGYTF. CDR3 sequence (DNA): TGTGCCAGCAGCCGACGACCGGGACAGAACTATGGCTACACCTTC.

This sequence joins TRBV2 and TRBJ1-2; D perhaps matches TRBD1 (5 bases). Germline CDR1 reads SNHLY; CDR2 reads FYNNEI. V was trimmed by 5 bases and J by 2 bases, leaving 12 bases between them. This CDR3 comprises 14 residues. The CDR3 region has the DNA TGTGCCAGCAGTAGCGGGGGATCGAACTATGGCTACACCTTC. Amino acid sequence: CASSSGGSNYGYTF.

V is TRBV5-1 and J is TRBJ2-2; 7 positions match TRBD2. Germline V gene sequence: CDR1 SGHRS, CDR2 YFSETQ. This CDR3 region has 13 residues. After removal of 4 bases from V and 5 bases from J, the junction contained 2 bases not matched to a gene. CDR3 bases: TGCGCCAGCAGCCCCGGGGGGACCGGGGAGCTGTTTTTT. Encoded protein: CASSPGGTGELFF.

The CDR3: CASSLGLAGWEQYF. CDR3 DNA sequence: TGTGCCAGCAGCTTAGGACTAGCGGGATGGGAGCAGTACTTC. The chain combines TRBV11-1 with TRBJ2-5; 11 bases are shared with TRBD2. After removal of 1 base from V and 11 bases from J, the junction contained 6 bases not matched to a gene. This CDR3 region has 14 residues. Germline V gives CDR1 SGHAT, CDR2 FQDESV (reference sequence).

The chain employs TRBV19 and TRBJ2-6; possibly TRBD2 for D (5 bases). This CDR3 spans 15 amino acids. Germline-derived CDR1 and CDR2 are LNHDA and SQIVND (reference sequence). The germline V and J ends were trimmed by 3 bases and 0 bases, with 6 bases remaining between them. CDR3 sequence (DNA): TGTGCCAGTAGTATTCGGGACTCTGGGGCCAACGTCCTGACTTTC. Its translation: CASSIRDSGANVLTF.

V and J are TRBV7-8 and TRBJ1-2; a possible D gene is TRBD1 (6 bases). Per the germline V gene, CDR1 is SGHVS and CDR2 is FQNEAQ. V lost 0 bases to trimming and J lost 8 bases, with 16 bases between them. The CDR3 covers 15 residues. The CDR3 bases are TGTGCCAGCAGCTTAGCGGAGGGGGGTCGGCGAGGCTACACCTTC. Encoded protein: CASSLAEGGRRGYTF.

The chain couples TRBV19 to TRBJ2-5; TRBD2 aligns across 10 bases. V lost 2 bases to trimming and J lost 2 bases; unmatched junction nucleotides: 14. CDR1 and CDR2 (germline): LNHDA, SQIVND (reference sequence). The CDR3 is 19 amino acids. The CDR3 DNA reads TGTGCCAGTAGTATAAGGTTGTTATTAGGACTAGCGGTACAAGAGACCCAGTACTTC. This encodes CASSIRLLLGLAVQETQYF.

This clone has only one observation. V and J are TRBV18 and TRBJ2-5, with D tentatively TRBD2 (5 bases). V gave up 4 bases and J gave up 2 bases, with 14 bases separating them. The germline CDR1 and CDR2 sequences are KGHSH and LQKENI. This CDR3 has 15 residues. As DNA, the CDR3 is TGTGCCAGCTCACGTTGGACGGGGTATCAAGAGACCCAGTACTTC. Translated, it gives CASSRWTGYQETQYF. The full variable domain, rest sourced from reference TRBV18 and TRBJ2-5, is NAGVMQNPRHLVRRRGQEARLRCSPMKGHSHVYWYRQLPEEGLKFMVYLQKENIIDESGMPKERFSAEFPKEGPSILRIQQVVRGDSAAYFCASSRWTGYQETQYFGPGTRLLVL.

This chain's CDR3 is CASSFSGTSAVQYF. The CDR3 DNA sequence: TGTGCCAGCAGCTTCTCCGGGACTAGTGCAGTGCAGTACTTC. This chain uses TRBV7-6 with TRBJ2-5; 8 bases map to TRBD2. CDR3 length equals 14 residues. V was clipped by 3 bases and J by 11 bases; unmatched bases: 11. Germline CDR1 reads SGHVS; CDR2 reads FNYEAQ.

The V gene is TRBV28, the J gene TRBJ2-7; TRBD1 might be the D (5 bases). The CDR3 totals 15 residues. Germline CDR1 and CDR2: MDHEN and SYDVKM. The V and J ends lost 5 bases and 4 bases respectively, with 18 bases between them. The CDR3, as DNA: TGTGCCAGCAGTGTCCAGGAAGGGGCGAGATACGAGCAGTACTTC. It codes for CASSVQEGARYEQYF.

The rearrangement joins TRBV5-5 to TRBJ2-1; D is perhaps TRBD1 or TRBD2 (6 bases each). CDR1 and CDR2 (germline): SGHKS, YYEKEE (reference sequence). The CDR3 consists of 16 residues. Trimming took off 4 bases at V and 0 bases at J, with 14 bases between the two ends. CDR3 DNA: TGTGCCAGCAGCCTCTGGGGGCGGGGCTCCTACAATGAGCAGTTCTTC. Its translation: CASSLWGRGSYNEQFF.

The V call is TRBV5-8, the J call TRBJ1-5; no definite D call. V was cut by 2 bases and J by 11 bases, with 17 bases left in between. Germline CDR1 reads SGHTS; CDR2 reads YDEGEE. There are 14 residues in the CDR3. The CDR3, as DNA: TGTGCCAGCAGCTTCCTTCTGGGCGAGGGAGCCCAGCATTTT. This gives the protein CASSFLLGEGAQHF.

This sequence joins TRBV19 and TRBJ1-6, with 7 bases that match TRBD1. Looked up from germline, CDR1 is LNHDA and CDR2 is SQIVND (reference sequence). The CDR3 sequence is 14 residues long. J lost 4 bases, V lost 4 bases, and 1 base had no gene match. The CDR3, as DNA: TGTGCCAGTAGTACGACAGGGTATAATTCACCCCTCCACTTT. Encoded protein: CASSTTGYNSPLHF.

The genes are TRBV5-4 and TRBJ1-1; TRBD1 agrees at 7 bases. J lost 4 bases, V lost 0 bases, and 0 bases had no gene match. Germline lookup yields CDR1 SGHNT and CDR2 YYREEE (reference sequence). CDR3 size: 13 residues. The CDR3, as DNA: TGTGCCAGCAGCTTGGACAGGGGCACTGAAGCTTTCTTT. The encoded protein is CASSLDRGTEAFF.

J is TRBJ2-3 and V is TRBV19; 13 bases fit TRBD2. The CDR3 is 16 residues long. The junction had 5 bases not matched to a gene; V was cut back by 6 bases and J by 2 bases. CDR1 is LNHDA, CDR2 SQIVND, per germline (reference sequence). In DNA form, the CDR3 reads TGTGCCAGTAGCACGGGACTAGCGGGGTTCACAGATACGCAGTATTTT. Protein product: CASSTGLAGFTDTQYF.

This chain links TRBV5-1 with TRBJ2-7, with a tentative D call TRBD1 (5 bases). This CDR3 spans 12 amino acids. The V gene's germline CDR1 is SGHRS and CDR2 YFSETQ. The ends were cut back, 7 bases at V and 6 bases at J, with 14 bases in the middle. The CDR3, as DNA: TGCGCCAGCCAAGGGGTAGGCTCCGAGCAGTACTTC. It specifies CASQGVGSEQYF.

This chain joins TRBV9 and TRBJ2-5; 13 bases map to TRBD2. The V gene end was trimmed by 1 base and the J gene end by 4 bases; junction bases not matched to a gene: 10. The CDR3 totals 18 residues. The germline V gene has CDR1 SGDLS and CDR2 YYNGEE. CDR3 protein: CASSVKTSGGEPLETQYF. The CDR3 nucleotides read TGTGCCAGCAGCGTAAAAACTAGCGGGGGGGAACCACTAGAGACCCAGTACTTC.

V is TRBV18 and J is TRBJ2-1; the D gene is possibly TRBD1 (8 bases). Trimming removed 4 bases from V and 6 bases from J, with 16 bases in between. Germline CDR1 is KGHSH and CDR2 is LQKENI. The CDR3 is made up of 15 amino acids. The CDR3 nucleotides read TGTGCCAGCTCACTAGGACAGGGAGGGGGCAATGAGCAGTTCTTC. This translates into CASSLGQGGGNEQFF.

This clone was found once. A read error may account for a junction end that differs from germline. The chain is built from TRBV19 and TRBJ1-2, with D unresolved. This CDR3 region has 11 residues. Germline values: CDR1 LNHDA, CDR2 SQIVND (reference sequence). This CDR3 reads CASSLEYGYTF. The CDR3 coding sequence is TGTGCCAGTAGTTTAGAGTATGGCTACACCTTC.

V and J are TRBV14 and TRBJ1-1, with 8 bases matching TRBD1. In germline, CDR1 is SGHDN, CDR2 FVKESK. V lost 0 bases to trimming and J lost 5 bases; unmatched junction nucleotides: 8. The CDR3 contains 16 residues. CDR3 bases: TGTGCCAGCAGCCAAGATACAGGGGGGCGGTGGACTGAAGCTTTCTTT. Protein sequence: CASSQDTGGRWTEAFF.

This chain links TRBV7-2 with TRBJ2-5; D unclear. Germline loops: CDR1 SGHTA, CDR2 FQGNSA. The CDR3 is 13 amino acids. V dropped 1 base and J dropped 9 bases, with 12 bases sitting between them. Written as DNA, the CDR3 is TGTGCCAGCAGCTTAGATGGGGTTAGACCCCAGTACTTC. Its protein product is CASSLDGVRPQYF.

The count of this clone is one. The V call is TRBV5-6, the J call TRBJ1-6, with D tentatively TRBD1 (5 bases). Germline V lookup: CDR1 SGHDT, CDR2 YYEEEE. Trimming took off 5 bases at V and 7 bases at J, with 19 bases between the two ends. There are 16 residues in the CDR3. CDR3 nucleotides: TGTGCCAGCAGGACGGGGAAAGGGGCGACCAATTCACCCCTCCACTTT. Its translation: CASRTGKGATNSPLHF.

The chain employs TRBV5-1 and TRBJ2-1, with 11 bases aligning to TRBD2. Germline CDR1 and CDR2: SGHRS and YFSETQ. This CDR3 contains 16 residues. J was trimmed by 4 bases and V by 0 bases; bases with no gene match: 3. CDR3 bases: TGCGCCAGCAGCTTGGCCCCTAGCGGGGGGTACAATGAGCAGTTCTTC. Amino acid sequence: CASSLAPSGGYNEQFF.

The CDR3 reads CASTYLGGVRTEAFF. CDR3 DNA: TGTGCCAGCACCTATTTAGGAGGGGTTCGAACTGAAGCTTTCTTT. The rearrangement links TRBV2 to TRBJ1-1; D is perhaps TRBD1 (5 bases). Germline V CDR1 and CDR2: SNHLY, FYNNEI. CDR3 size: 15 residues. Trimming took 7 bases from V and 5 from J, leaving 20 bases between them.